The 15 T cell receptor beta chains in this list originate from one sample, sequenced in a study of blood T cell repertoires in COVID-19. Generated by immunoSEQ multiplex PCR, the TCRdb table keeps only in-frame clones and is missing some. The sample records around 620,000 clones, 85% to 90% being singletons. The sequencing sample was made of peripheral blood. The origin of the receptors is a woman under 30 with acute or convalescent COVID-19.

Here the CDR3 reads CASSPEGGTEAFF. As DNA, the CDR3 is TGTGCCAGCTCACCGGAGGGTGGTACTGAAGCTTTCTTT. The chain joins TRBV18 to TRBJ1-1; D call uncertain. V lost 3 bases and J lost 5, with 10 bases in between. CDR1 is KGHSH and CDR2 is LQKENI in the germline V gene. This CDR3 region has 13 residues.

The chain joins TRBV6-4 to TRBJ2-1; TRBD2 might be the D (7 bases). Trimming shortened V by 2 bases and J by 4 bases, and 12 bases separated the two germline ends. This CDR3 has 15 residues. Germline V lookup: CDR1 MRHNA, CDR2 SNTAGT. CDR3 nucleotides: TGTGCCAGCAGTGACAGGGGGGGTTCATACAATGAGCAGTTCTTC. This sequence encodes CASSDRGGSYNEQFF.

This chain uses TRBV5-1 with TRBJ1-2; no firm D call. V was clipped by 3 bases and J by 8 bases, with 11 bases between them. This CDR3 contains 12 residues. Germline CDR1 SGHRS, CDR2 YFSETQ. CDR3 protein: CASSSLDRGYTF. CDR3 nucleotides: TGCGCCAGCAGCTCCCTAGACCGCGGCTACACCTTC.

The CDR3 reads CSASWAGLTNYGYTF. Here the CDR3 DNA reads TGCAGTGCTAGTTGGGCAGGCCTTACGAACTATGGCTACACCTTC. The chain has TRBV20-1 and TRBJ1-2; D gene uncertain. CDR3 length equals 15 residues. Germline-derived CDR1 and CDR2 are DFQATT and SNEGSKA (reference sequence). Trimming left V 3 bases short and J 2 bases short, with 16 bases between.

CDR3 region: CSVPQGAGGYTF. The CDR3 DNA is TGCAGCGTTCCACAGGGGGCAGGGGGCTACACCTTC. The chain carries TRBV29-1 and TRBJ1-2; 9 nucleotides align to TRBD1. Looked up from germline, CDR1 is SQVTM and CDR2 is ANQGSEA. The junction had 6 bases not matched to a gene; V was cut back by 5 bases and J by 8 bases. The CDR3 extends over 12 amino acids.

The chain uses TRBV6-5 and TRBJ1-2; TRBD1 is a possible D gene (5 bases). Germline V gene data show CDR1 as MNHEY and CDR2 as SVGAGI. The CDR3 is 12 residues long. Trimming shortened V by 5 bases and J by 7 bases, and 11 bases separated the two germline ends. CDR3 sequence reads: CASSTGDSGYTF. CDR3 bases: TGTGCCAGCAGTACGGGGGACTCTGGCTACACCTTC.

This chain joins TRBV4-3 and TRBJ2-4; 7 nucleotides match TRBD1. The V segment lost 6 bases and the J segment 8 bases; nucleotides outside the gene matches: 16. The germline CDR1 and CDR2 sequences are LGHNA and YSLEER. The CDR3 spans 16 residues. This chain's CDR3 is CASSRDRLRIRDIQYF. In DNA form, the CDR3 reads TGCGCCAGCAGTCGGGACAGACTCCGTATAAGGGACATTCAGTACTTC.

This chain links TRBV7-6 with TRBJ2-7; TRBD2 is a possible D gene (7 bases). The CDR3 sequence is 15 residues long. Germline values: CDR1 SGHVS, CDR2 FNYEAQ. V lost 5 bases, J lost 0 bases, and 14 bases lay in between. The CDR3 sequence: CASSRGAYVSYEQYF. In DNA, the CDR3 is TGTGCCAGCAGCCGGGGGGCCTATGTCTCCTACGAGCAGTACTTC.

The rearrangement uses TRBV9 and TRBJ1-2; D unclear. The CDR3 has 14 amino acids. Trimming cost V 6 bases and J 4 bases, with 16 bases left between them. Germline V gives CDR1 SGDLS, CDR2 YYNGEE. The CDR3, as DNA: TGTGCCAGCACTATTAGTGCGGCTGGCTATGGCTACACCTTC. It yields the protein CASTISAAGYGYTF.

The rearrangement joins TRBV6-4 to TRBJ2-5, with a tentative D call TRBD2 (7 bases). The CDR3 sequence is 16 residues long. Trimming pared 3 bases from V and 3 bases from J, leaving 17 bases between. Germline lookup yields CDR1 MRHNA and CDR2 SNTAGT. CDR3 protein: CASSESGGGGKETQYF. The CDR3 DNA reads as TGTGCCAGCAGTGAATCGGGGGGCGGCGGGAAAGAGACCCAGTACTTC.

The J gene is TRBJ2-2, the V gene TRBV5-5, with D possibly TRBD2 on 6 matching bases. The germline V and J ends were trimmed by 4 bases and 2 bases, with 15 bases remaining between them. CDR3 length: 16 residues. Per germline, CDR1 SGHKS and CDR2 YYEKEE (reference sequence). The CDR3 nucleotides are TGTGCCAGCAGCGGCCGTACGGGAGCTAACACCGGGGAGCTGTTTTTT. This translates into CASSGRTGANTGELFF.

The rearrangement links TRBV5-6 to TRBJ1-1; TRBD1 matches 7 bases. V lost 4 bases, J lost 5 bases, and 8 bases stayed unmatched. In germline, CDR1 is SGHDT, CDR2 YYEEEE. This CDR3 has 14 amino acids. Written as DNA, the CDR3 is TGTGCCAGCAGCCACGCGGCAGGGGGAACTGAAGCTTTCTTT. It specifies CASSHAAGGTEAFF.

This chain joins TRBV24-1 and TRBJ1-4; 8 bases are a match to TRBD1. The V gene end was trimmed by 6 bases and the J gene end by 5 bases; junction bases not matched to a gene: 7. This CDR3 has 15 residues. CDR1 and CDR2 from the germline V gene are KGHDR and SFDVKD. The CDR3 DNA follows: TGTGCCACCAGTAGTTCGGGACAGGCGAATGAAAAACTGTTTTTT. Translating it yields CATSSSGQANEKLFF.

The rearrangement uses TRBV6-5 and TRBJ2-3; D not certain. The CDR3 runs 12 residues. Per germline, CDR1 MNHEY and CDR2 SVGAGI. V was clipped by 7 bases and J by 2 bases, with 7 bases between them. The chain's CDR3 is CASNWATDTQYF. The CDR3 region has the DNA TGTGCCAGCAATTGGGCCACAGATACGCAGTATTTT.

This chain links TRBV19 with TRBJ1-5; 9 bases fit TRBD1. CDR3 length: 14 residues. Germline-derived CDR1 and CDR2 are LNHDA and SQIVND (reference sequence). V shed 10 bases and J 3 bases; nucleotides not matched to a gene: 7. The CDR3, as DNA: TGTGCCACCTCGGGACAGGGTAACAATCAGCCCCAGCATTTT. The encoded protein is CATSGQGNNQPQHF.